This T cell receptor (beta chain) was captured by sequencing in a study of radiation and T cells in renal cell carcinoma. Time point indicated: baseline pretreatment blood. As to treatment: 15 Gy SBRT to primary tumor, nephrectomy 4 weeks later. Germline loops: CDR1 LNHDA, CDR2 SQIVND (reference sequence). This CDR3 has 12 amino acids. The V end lost 7 bases, the J end lost 5 bases, and 12 bases lay between the germline ends. This clone was seen a handful of times. Some clones are missing from TCRdb's copy, which holds only in-frame ones; the method was immunoSEQ multiplex PCR. The sample yields about 49,000 clones, approximately 83% seen once.

The source material was blood, sampled from a patient whose treatment included radiotherapy and nephrectomy. The chain is built from TRBV19 and TRBJ2-7; TRBD1 might be the D (6 bases). The sequence derives from a woman aged 70-85 years with renal cell carcinoma. The CDR3 loop is CASNFRGHEQYF. Here the CDR3 DNA reads TGTGCCAGTAACTTCAGGGGTCACGAGCAGTACTTC.